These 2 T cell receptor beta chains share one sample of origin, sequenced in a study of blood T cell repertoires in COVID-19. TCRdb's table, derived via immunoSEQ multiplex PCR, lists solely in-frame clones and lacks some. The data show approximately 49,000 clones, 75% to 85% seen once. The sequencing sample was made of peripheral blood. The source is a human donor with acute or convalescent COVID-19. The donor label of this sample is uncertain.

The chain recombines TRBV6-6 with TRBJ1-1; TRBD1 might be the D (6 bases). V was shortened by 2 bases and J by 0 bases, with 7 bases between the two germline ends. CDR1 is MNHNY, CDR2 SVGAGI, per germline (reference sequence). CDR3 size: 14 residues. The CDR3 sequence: CASSYQGMNTEAFF. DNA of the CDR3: TGTGCCAGCAGTTACCAGGGGATGAACACTGAAGCTTTCTTT.

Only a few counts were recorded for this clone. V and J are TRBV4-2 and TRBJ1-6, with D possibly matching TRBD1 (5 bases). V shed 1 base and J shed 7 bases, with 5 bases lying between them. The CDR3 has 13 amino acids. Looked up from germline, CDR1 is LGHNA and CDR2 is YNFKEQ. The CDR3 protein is CASSQGQNSPLHF. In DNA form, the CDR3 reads TGTGCCAGCAGCCAAGGACAGAATTCACCCCTCCACTTT.